The sequence of this T cell receptor beta chain was determined in a study of cytomegalovirus exposure and HLA in healthy donors. Between the trimmed V and J ends, which lost 0 bases and 2 bases, there was a span of 11 bases. This CDR3 is built from 15 residues. Per germline, CDR1 LGHNA and CDR2 YSLEER. The sample holds a few counts of this clone. The PCR used 60 Vbeta and 13 Jbeta primers. Only in-frame clones appear in the TCRdb table, and some are missing; sequencing was by immunoSEQ multiplex PCR. Of about 100,000 clones in the sample, roughly 74% were seen once. This chain uses TRBV4-3 with TRBJ2-7; D is ambiguous. The TCR comes from a woman aged 40 to 50 in good health and CMV-seronegative. Sequenced: PBMCs. The CDR3 loop reads CASSQDPMPTYEQYF. The DNA of the CDR3 is TGCGCCAGCAGCCAAGATCCTATGCCTACCTACGAGCAGTACTTC.